These T cell receptor beta chains were read from a single sample in a study of vaccination effects on CD4 cells after COVID-19. No antigens are known for them. The data were produced by immunoSEQ multiplex PCR, yet TCRdb's version contains in-frame clones alone and is incomplete. The data hold about 66,000 clones, with under 85% observed a single time. The sample was CD4+ T cells from PBMCs cultured without peptide, taken before COVID-19 vaccination. All receptors come from a human donor who had a prior SARS-CoV-2 infection. The CDR3 runs from the conserved cysteine through the conserved F or W.

V gene	J gene	CDR3 protein
TRBV19	TRBJ2-3	CASSIGRASTDTQYF
TRBV4-2	TRBJ2-1	CASSPGTSGANNEQFF
TRBV12-3/TRBV12-4	TRBJ1-6	CASSFGFNSPLHF
TRBV7-2	TRBJ2-3	CASSLYQLAPSTDTQYF
TRBV7-2	TRBJ2-1	CASSLGGASYNEQFF
TRBV3-1/TRBV3-2	TRBJ2-7	CASAVDREQMQYF
TRBV3-1/TRBV3-2	TRBJ2-7	CASSQERGLAGGSYEQYF
TRBV25-1	TRBJ1-6	CASSEYTGNNSPLHF
TRBV5-1	TRBJ2-3	CASSLSGTDTQYF
TRBV7-2	TRBJ1-1	CASSLWVGSTEAFF
TRBV12-5	TRBJ1-3	CASGLAGTGVGNTIYF
TRBV5-4	TRBJ2-1	CASSLTSGREYEQFF
TRBV6-5	TRBJ2-7	CASSYSPGADNEQYF
TRBV7-3	TRBJ2-1	CASSLNQDNEQFF
TRBV27	TRBJ2-2	CASRRGLAGGITGELFF
TRBV25-1	TRBJ2-5	CASSGGLAGNQETQYF
TRBV5-4	TRBJ1-2	CASSLGSGLYYGYTF
TRBV3-1/TRBV3-2	TRBJ2-5	CASSQPTSGPQETQYF
TRBV9	TRBJ2-3	CASSVEAGVPPDTQYF
TRBV4-3	TRBJ2-3	CASSQEISTDTQYF
TRBV7-9	TRBJ2-3	CASSPEGLADTQYF
TRBV6-5	TRBJ1-6	CASRDEFASPLHF
TRBV4-1	TRBJ2-7	CASSQDRGPNEQYF
TRBV23-1	TRBJ1-1	CASSQSPSGGGRDTEAFF
TRBV7-3	TRBJ2-3	CASSLNGGDTQYF
TRBV20-1	TRBJ2-2	CSASLSTGELFF
TRBV6-2/TRBV6-3	TRBJ2-1	CASSFPLQGIGPNSYNEQFF
TRBV5-5	TRBJ2-1	CASSLGTGDNNEQFF
TRBV7-2	TRBJ2-1	CASSWGTVNEQFF
TRBV5-1	TRBJ2-1	CASSLEGTGQFF
TRBV5-1	TRBJ2-3	CASSSALGTDTQYF
TRBV7-3	TRBJ2-2	CASSPDSLTNTGELFF
TRBV6-1	TRBJ2-5	CASSEDRVRETQYF
TRBV9	TRBJ1-1	CASSPRQGATNTEAFF
TRBV4-3	TRBJ2-7	CASSQDLGRGSYEQYF
TRBV5-1	TRBJ2-5	CASSLERRGPQETQYF
TRBV2	TRBJ2-5	CASSETQRGAIQETQYF
TRBV3-1/TRBV3-2	TRBJ2-7	CASSQASSWPYEQYF
TRBV4-2	TRBJ2-5	CASSQDPASGRQTQYF
TRBV15	TRBJ2-2	CATSRGPGATGELFF
TRBV7-3	TRBJ2-3	CASSLFSGGVNTQYF
TRBV10-3	TRBJ2-1	CATSGTSGGNEQFF
TRBV18	TRBJ1-1	CASSPERVVAFF
TRBV6-5	TRBJ2-7	CASSYGGGQPYEQYF
TRBV30	TRBJ1-5	CAWSVRGRRQPQHF
TRBV2	TRBJ2-3	CARDTQYF
TRBV2	TRBJ2-3	CASKASPFGTQYF
TRBV27	TRBJ2-7	CASSLLGQGLYEQYF
TRBV19	TRBJ2-3	CASSMGRFGPTDTQYF
TRBV7-7	TRBJ2-1	CASSRAGTQNEQFF
TRBV7-9	TRBJ2-1	CASSRPPGLKPYNEQFF
TRBV19	TRBJ2-5	CASSLGLQETQYF
TRBV4-1	TRBJ2-1	CASSQDGRGWGFGGSFSEQFF